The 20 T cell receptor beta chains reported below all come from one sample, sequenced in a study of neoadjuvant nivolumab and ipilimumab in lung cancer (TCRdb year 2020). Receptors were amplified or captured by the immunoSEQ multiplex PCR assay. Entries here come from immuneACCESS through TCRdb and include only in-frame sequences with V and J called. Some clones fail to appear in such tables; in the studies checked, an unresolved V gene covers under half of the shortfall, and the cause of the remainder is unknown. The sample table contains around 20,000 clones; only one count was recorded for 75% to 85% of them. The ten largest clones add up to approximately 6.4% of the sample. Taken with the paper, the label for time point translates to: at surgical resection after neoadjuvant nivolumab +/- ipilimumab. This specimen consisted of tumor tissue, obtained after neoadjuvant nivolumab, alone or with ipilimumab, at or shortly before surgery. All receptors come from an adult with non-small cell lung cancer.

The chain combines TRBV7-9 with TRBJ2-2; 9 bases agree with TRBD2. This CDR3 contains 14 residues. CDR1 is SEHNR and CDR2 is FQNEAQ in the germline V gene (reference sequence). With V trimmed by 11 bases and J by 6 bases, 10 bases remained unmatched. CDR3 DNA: TGTGCCGCCCGGGGACTAGCATTCCCCGGGGAGCTGTTTTTT. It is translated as CAARGLAFPGELFF.

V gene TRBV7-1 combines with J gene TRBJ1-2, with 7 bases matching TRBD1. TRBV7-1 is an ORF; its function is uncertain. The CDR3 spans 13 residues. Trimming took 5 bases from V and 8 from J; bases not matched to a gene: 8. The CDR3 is CASSVTGVVGYTF. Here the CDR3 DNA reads TGTGCCAGCAGCGTAACAGGGGTGGTCGGCTACACCTTC.

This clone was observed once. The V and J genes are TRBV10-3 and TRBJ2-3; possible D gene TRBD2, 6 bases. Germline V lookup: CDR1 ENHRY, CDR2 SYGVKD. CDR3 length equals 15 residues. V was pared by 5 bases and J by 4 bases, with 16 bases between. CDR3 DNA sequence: TGTGCCATCAGTCTCGGGGCGGGGCCCGCAGATACGCAGTATTTT. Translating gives CAISLGAGPADTQYF.

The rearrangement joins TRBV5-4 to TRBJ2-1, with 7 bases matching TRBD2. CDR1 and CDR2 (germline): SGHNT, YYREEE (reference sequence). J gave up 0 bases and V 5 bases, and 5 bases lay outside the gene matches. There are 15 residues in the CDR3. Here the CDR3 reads CASSPRGSSYNEQFF. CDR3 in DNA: TGTGCCAGCAGTCCGCGGGGGAGCTCCTACAATGAGCAGTTCTTC.

In nucleotides, the CDR3 is TGTGCCAGTGCAGACAGGGGTGCTGAAGCTTTCTTT. Residues: CASADRGAEAFF. J is TRBJ1-1 and V is TRBV25-1, with 8 bases aligning to TRBD1. The CDR3 has 12 residues. Trimming removed 9 bases from V and 6 bases from J; junction bases left unmatched: 6. The germline CDR1 and CDR2 sequences are MGHDK and SYGVNS.

The CDR3 DNA follows: TGCGCCAGCAGCTTGGATGCTACGAGCACAGATACGCAGTATTTT. Amino acid sequence: CASSLDATSTDTQYF. The V call is TRBV5-1, the J call TRBJ2-3; D call uncertain. Trimming removed 0 bases at V and 0 bases at J, with 8 bases between. The CDR3 covers 15 residues. From germline, CDR1 is SGHRS and CDR2 YFSETQ.

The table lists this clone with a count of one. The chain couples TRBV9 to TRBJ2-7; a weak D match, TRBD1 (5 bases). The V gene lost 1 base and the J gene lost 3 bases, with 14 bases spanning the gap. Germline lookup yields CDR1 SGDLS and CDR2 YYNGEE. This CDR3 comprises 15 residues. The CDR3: CASSVSGSGNYEQYF. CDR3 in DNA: TGTGCCAGCAGCGTATCAGGGTCCGGAAACTACGAGCAGTACTTC.

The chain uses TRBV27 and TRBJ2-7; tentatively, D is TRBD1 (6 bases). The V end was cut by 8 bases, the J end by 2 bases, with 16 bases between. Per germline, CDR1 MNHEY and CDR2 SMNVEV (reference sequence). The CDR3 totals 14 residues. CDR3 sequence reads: CASRRENRAYEQYF. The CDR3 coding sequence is TGTGCCAGCCGTAGAGAGAACAGGGCCTACGAGCAGTACTTC.

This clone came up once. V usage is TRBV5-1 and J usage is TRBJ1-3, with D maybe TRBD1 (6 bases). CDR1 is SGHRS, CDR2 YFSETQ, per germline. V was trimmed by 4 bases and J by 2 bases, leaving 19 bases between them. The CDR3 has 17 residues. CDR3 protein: CASSIEPGHHTGNTIYF. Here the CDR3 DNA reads TGCGCCAGCAGCATAGAGCCGGGACACCACACTGGAAACACCATATATTTT.

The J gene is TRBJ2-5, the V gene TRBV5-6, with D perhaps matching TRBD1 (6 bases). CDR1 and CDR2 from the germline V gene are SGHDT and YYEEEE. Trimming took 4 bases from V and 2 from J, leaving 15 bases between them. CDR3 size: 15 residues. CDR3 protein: CASSRWTDFQETQYF. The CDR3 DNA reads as TGTGCCAGCAGCAGATGGACAGATTTTCAAGAGACCCAGTACTTC.

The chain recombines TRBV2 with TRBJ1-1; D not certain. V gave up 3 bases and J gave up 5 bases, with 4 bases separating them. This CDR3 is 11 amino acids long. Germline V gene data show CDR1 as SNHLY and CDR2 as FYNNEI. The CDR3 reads CASSERTEAFF. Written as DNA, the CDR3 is TGTGCCAGCAGTGAGAGAACTGAAGCTTTCTTT. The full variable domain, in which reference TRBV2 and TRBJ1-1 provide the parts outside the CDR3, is EPEVTQTPSHQVTQMGQEVILRCVPISNHLYFYWYRQILGQKVEFLVSFYNNEISEKSEIFDDQFSVERPDGSNFTLKIRSTKLEDSAMYFCASSERTEAFFGQGTRLTVV.

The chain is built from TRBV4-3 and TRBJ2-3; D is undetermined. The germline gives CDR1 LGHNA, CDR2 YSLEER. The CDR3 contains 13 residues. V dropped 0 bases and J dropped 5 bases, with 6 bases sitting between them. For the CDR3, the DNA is TGCGCCAGCAGCCAAGATTTCGGAGATACGCAGTATTTT. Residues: CASSQDFGDTQYF.

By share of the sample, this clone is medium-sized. The chain's CDR3 is CASSLAASGAETQYF. In nucleotides, the CDR3 is TGTGCCAGCAGCTTGGCGGCTAGCGGTGCAGAGACCCAGTACTTC. V gene TRBV5-4 combines with J gene TRBJ2-5; 7 nucleotides agree with TRBD2. Looked up from germline, CDR1 is SGHNT and CDR2 is YYREEE (reference sequence). J lost 4 bases, V lost 0 bases, and 6 bases had no gene match. There are 15 residues in the CDR3.

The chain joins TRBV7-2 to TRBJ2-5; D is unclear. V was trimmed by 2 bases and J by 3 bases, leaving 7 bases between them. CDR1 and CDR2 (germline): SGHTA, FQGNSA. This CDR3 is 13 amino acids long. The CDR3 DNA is TGTGCCAGCAGCTTATCCACAGAAGAGACCCAGTACTTC. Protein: CASSLSTEETQYF.

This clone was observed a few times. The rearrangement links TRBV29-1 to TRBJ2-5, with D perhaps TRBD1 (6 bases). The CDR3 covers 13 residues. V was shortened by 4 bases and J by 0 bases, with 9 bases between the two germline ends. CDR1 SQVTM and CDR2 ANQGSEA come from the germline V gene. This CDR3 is CSVGDRYQETQYF. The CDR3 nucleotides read TGCAGCGTTGGAGACAGGTACCAAGAGACCCAGTACTTC.

The CDR3 bases are TGCAGTGCTAATGGACTAGCGGGAGAGTTCTTC. Its translation is CSANGLAGEFF. This chain links TRBV20-1 with TRBJ2-1; 13 nucleotides line up with TRBD2. This CDR3 comprises 11 residues. Trimming took 4 bases from V and 14 from J; bases not matched to a gene: 2. CDR1 and CDR2 from the germline V gene are DFQATT and SNEGSKA (reference sequence).

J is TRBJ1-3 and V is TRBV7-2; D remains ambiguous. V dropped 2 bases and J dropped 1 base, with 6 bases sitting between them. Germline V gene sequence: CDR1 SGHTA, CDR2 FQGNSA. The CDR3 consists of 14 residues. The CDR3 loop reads CASSLIGSGNTIYF. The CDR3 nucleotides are TGTGCCAGCAGCTTAATAGGGTCTGGAAACACCATATATTTT.

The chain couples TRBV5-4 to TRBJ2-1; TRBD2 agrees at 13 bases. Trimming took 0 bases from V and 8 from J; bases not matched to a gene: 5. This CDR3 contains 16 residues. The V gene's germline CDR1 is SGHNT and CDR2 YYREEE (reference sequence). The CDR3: CASSLEGTSGNDEQFF. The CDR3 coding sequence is TGTGCCAGCAGCTTGGAAGGGACTAGCGGGAACGATGAGCAGTTCTTC.

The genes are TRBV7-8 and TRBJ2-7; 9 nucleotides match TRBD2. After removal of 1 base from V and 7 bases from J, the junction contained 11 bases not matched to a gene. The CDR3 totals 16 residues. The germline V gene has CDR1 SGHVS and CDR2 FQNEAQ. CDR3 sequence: CASSLGISGGLWEQYF. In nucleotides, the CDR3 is TGTGCCAGCAGCTTAGGAATTAGCGGGGGCCTGTGGGAGCAGTACTTC.

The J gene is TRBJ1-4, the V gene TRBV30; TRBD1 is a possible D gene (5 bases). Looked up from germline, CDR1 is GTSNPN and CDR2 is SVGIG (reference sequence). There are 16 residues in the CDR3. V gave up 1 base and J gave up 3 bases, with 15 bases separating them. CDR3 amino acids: CAWSGSGRSANEKLFF. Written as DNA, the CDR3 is TGTGCCTGGAGTGGATCAGGGCGTTCGGCTAATGAAAAACTGTTTTTT.